These 21 T cell receptor beta chains originate from one sample sequenced in a study of T cells in women clearing cervical HPV infection. Libraries were prepared by immunoSEQ multiplex PCR; TCRdb keeps only in-frame clonotypes and omits some of them. This repertoire includes 20,000 to 25,000 clones. The material sequenced was blood buffy coat. These TCRs come from a woman aged 18 to 75 with a cervical HPV16 infection that either progressed to CIN3+ or cleared (not recorded which).

Measured by frequency, this clone is medium-sized (0.01 to 0.1%). The read comes to an end 3 residues before the CDR3 does, leaving the germline J gene to fill in the end. J is TRBJ2-3 and V is TRBV6-2 or TRBV6-3, with D maybe TRBD2 (5 bases). This CDR3 is built from 14 residues. V lost 6 bases and J lost 6, with 16 bases in between. Looked up from germline, CDR1 is MNHEY and CDR2 is SVGEGT. The CDR3 region is CASSFRTPPDTQYF. The CDR3 DNA, read in part, is TGTGCCAGCAGCTTCCGGACTCCCCCGGATACG.

On this clone itself: The CDR3 end is not reached by the read, which stops 3 residues before it; the germline J gene fills it in. The chain combines TRBV20-1 with TRBJ2-5; the match to TRBD2 covers 9 bases. This CDR3 is built from 15 residues. Per germline, CDR1 DFQATT and CDR2 SNEGSKA (reference sequence). J was trimmed by 6 bases and V by 5 bases; bases with no gene match: 13. CDR3 DNA (partial): TGCAGTGCTCCACCGGCTAGCGGGAATGAAAAGACC. Residues: CSAPPASGNEKT. The whole CDR3 is CSAPPASGNEKTQYF.

Regarding this clone: The read ends 3 residues early relative to the CDR3; the germline J gene fills the gap. The chain links TRBV30 to TRBJ2-7; D remains unclear. V was trimmed by 1 base and J by 3 bases, leaving 10 bases between them. The germline CDR1 and CDR2 sequences are GTSNPN and SVGIG (reference sequence). The CDR3 loop spans 13 amino acids. The CDR3 here is CAWSGRPYYEQYF. The sequenced CDR3 bases are TGTGCCTGGAGTGGCAGGCCGTACTACGAG.

Turning to this clone: The read terminates 3 residues ahead of where the CDR3 ends, so the germline J gene completes it. The V gene is TRBV15, the J gene TRBJ1-2, with 11 bases aligning to TRBD1. The CDR3 is 16 residues long. Trimming cost V 5 bases and J 6 bases; bases outside gene matches: 11. CDR1 is LNHNV and CDR2 is YYDKDF in the germline V gene (reference sequence). The sequenced CDR3 bases are TGTGCCACCAGCCCTCATCCCGGACAGGGGGCGCATGGC. Its protein is CATSPHPGQGAHG. The complete CDR3 reads CATSPHPGQGAHGYTF.

This CDR3 reads CAWSSTSAGSPLHF. The DNA read from the CDR3 is TGTGCCTGGAGTTCCACTAGCGCAGGTTCACCC. This chain joins TRBV30 and TRBJ1-6; no firm D call. The DNA ends 3 residues before the CDR3 does, and the rest of the CDR3 is filled in from the germline J gene. The CDR3 extends over 14 amino acids. In germline, CDR1 is GTSNPN, CDR2 SVGIG (reference sequence). The germline V and J ends were trimmed by 2 bases and 9 bases, with 14 bases remaining between them.

The sequenced CDR3 bases are TGCAGTGCTCCGACCCGGGACAGGGGTCAAGAGACC. As protein: CSAPTRDRGQET. The entire CDR3 protein is CSAPTRDRGQETQYF. The chain uses TRBV20-1 and TRBJ2-5, with 10 bases identical to TRBD1. The read finishes 3 residues shy of the CDR3 end, and the germline J gene is used to complete it. With 5 bases clipped from V and 2 bases from J, the junction kept 8 bases outside the gene matches. CDR1 and CDR2 from the germline V gene are DFQATT and SNEGSKA (reference sequence). The CDR3 consists of 15 residues.

For this clone: The read ends 3 residues shy of where the CDR3 ends; the end is completed using the germline J gene. The chain combines TRBV19 with TRBJ2-1, with D possibly being TRBD1 or TRBD2 (5 bases each). The CDR3 length is 13 residues. V was clipped by 5 bases and J by 8 bases, with 13 bases between them. The germline gives CDR1 LNHDA, CDR2 SQIVND (reference sequence). CDR3 DNA, as far as it was read: TGTGCCAGTAGTTCCTTGAGGGGTGATGAG. Amino acids: CASSSLRGDE. The complete CDR3 sequence is CASSSLRGDEQFF.

Note on this clone: The DNA ends 3 residues before the CDR3 does, and the rest of the CDR3 is filled in from the germline J gene. This chain connects TRBV23-1 to TRBJ1-1, with D perhaps matching TRBD1 (6 bases). TRBV23-1 is an ORF, with its function uncertain. This CDR3 is built from 15 residues. V lost 4 bases and J 2 bases, leaving 14 bases between the germline ends. CDR3 residues: CASSPRTARNTEAFF. The sequenced part of the CDR3 DNA is TGCGCCAGCAGTCCGAGGACAGCCAGAAACACTGAA.

Notes on this clone: The CDR3 end lies 3 residues beyond the end of the read and is filled in from the germline J gene. The genes are TRBV7-9 and TRBJ2-7, with 7 bases lining up with TRBD1. The length of the CDR3 is 12 residues. Germline V gene sequence: CDR1 SEHNR, CDR2 FQNEAQ (reference sequence). V shed 4 bases, J shed 6 bases, and the junction held 3 bases outside the gene matches. Incomplete CDR3 DNA: TGTGCCAGCAGCTCCGGGGACAGCGAG. It is translated as CASSSGDSE. From start to end, the CDR3 is CASSSGDSEQYF.

A remark on this clone: The CDR3 is cut off 3 residues early in the read; its end comes from the germline J gene. This chain connects TRBV5-4 to TRBJ1-5, with 8 nucleotides matching TRBD1. This CDR3 contains 15 residues. CDR1 and CDR2 (germline): SGHNT, YYREEE (reference sequence). The V gene end was trimmed by 6 bases and the J gene end by 5 bases; junction bases not matched to a gene: 10. The chain's CDR3 is CASTPRGQGDQPQHF. The CDR3 bases that were read are TGTGCCAGCACCCCCAGGGGGCAGGGGGATCAGCCC.

On this clone: With the read ending 3 residues before the CDR3 end, the germline J gene is used to fill in that end. The V and J genes are TRBV7-3 and TRBJ1-1, with D hard to call. CDR1 and CDR2 (germline): SGHTA, FQGTGA. V was shortened by 5 bases and J by 0 bases, with 7 bases between the two germline ends. CDR3 length: 13 residues. The CDR3 loop is CASSAQMNTEAFF. The CDR3 DNA, read in part, is TGTGCCAGCAGCGCACAGATGAACACTGAA. Full variable domain (outside the CDR3, taken from reference TRBV7-3 and TRBJ1-1): GAGVSQTPSNKVTEKGKYVELRCDPISGHTALYWYRQSLGQGPEFLIYFQGTGAADDSGLPNDRFFAVRPEGSVSTLKIQRTERGDSAVYLCASSAQMNTEAFFGQGTRLTVV.

About this clone: The read ends 3 residues early relative to the CDR3; the germline J gene fills the gap. V gene TRBV19 combines with J gene TRBJ2-1, with TRBD2 identical over 7 bases. The CDR3 contains 13 residues. Trimming took 7 bases from V and 9 from J; bases not matched to a gene: 9. Germline CDR1 and CDR2: LNHDA and SQIVND (reference sequence). The part of the CDR3 DNA that was read is TGTGCCAGTAACTTCCGGCGGGGGACTGAG. Translation gives CASNFRRGTE. The entire CDR3 protein reads CASNFRRGTEQFF.

Points on this clone: The read falls 3 residues short of the CDR3 end, and the missing part is taken from the germline J gene. The chain combines TRBV14 with TRBJ2-5; TRBD2 agrees at 9 bases. Germline CDR1 SGHDN, CDR2 FVKESK. CDR3 length equals 15 residues. Germline trimming cut 1 base from V and 5 bases from J; bases unmatched to any gene: 5. CDR3 bases read: TGTGCCAGCAGCCAAGTAGCGGGAGATAGGGAGACC. Amino acid sequence: CASSQVAGDRET. The whole CDR3 sequence is CASSQVAGDRETQYF.

As concerns this clone: Read sequence stops 3 residues before the CDR3 end, and the germline J gene provides the missing end. The chain combines TRBV27 with TRBJ1-4; possible D gene TRBD1, 5 bases. V was trimmed by 4 bases and J by 5 bases, leaving 11 bases between them. This CDR3 is built from 14 residues. The germline V gene has CDR1 MNHEY and CDR2 SMNVEV (reference sequence). This CDR3 is CASSSRDSNEKLFF. CDR3 DNA, as far as it was read: TGTGCCAGCAGTTCCAGGGACTCAAATGAAAAA.

CDR3 loop: CASSLDRRGGYTF. The part of the CDR3 DNA that was read is TGTGCCAGCAGCTTGGACAGGAGAGGGGGC. The chain employs TRBV5-4 and TRBJ1-2, with TRBD1 as a possible D gene (5 bases). The CDR3 extends 3 residues past the end of the read, so its final part is completed from the germline J gene. The CDR3 has 13 residues. Germline V gene data show CDR1 as SGHNT and CDR2 as YYREEE (reference sequence).

The chain's CDR3 is CASSSRVGLAGGAFF. CDR3 DNA (partial): TGTGCCAGCAGCTCCCGAGTAGGACTAGCGGGAGGA. The chain links TRBV7-9 to TRBJ1-1, with no clear D. The read ends 3 residues shy of where the CDR3 ends; the end is completed using the germline J gene. This CDR3 has 15 amino acids. Germline V lookup: CDR1 SEHNR, CDR2 FQNEAQ (reference sequence). The full variable domain, its missing parts supplied by reference TRBV7-9 and TRBJ1-1, is DTGVSQNPRHKITKRGQNVTFRCDPISEHNRLYWYRQTLGQGPEFLTYFQNEAQLEKSRLLSDRFSAERPKGSFSTLEIQRTEQGDSAMYLCASSSRVGLAGGAFFGQGTRLTVV.

For this clone: The observed sequence ends 3 residues before the CDR3 terminus, with the missing tail filled in from the germline J gene. This sequence joins TRBV6-4 and TRBJ1-3; no clear D. The ends were cut back, 8 bases at V and 4 bases at J, with 18 bases in the middle. The length of the CDR3 is 15 residues. Germline lookup yields CDR1 MRHNA and CDR2 SNTAGT. The sequenced part of the CDR3 DNA is TGTGCCAGCTGTATGGGCCCCTCCTGCGGAAACACC. This encodes CASCMGPSCGNT. The CDR3 in its entirety is CASCMGPSCGNTIYF.

As concerns this clone: The read falls 3 residues short of the CDR3 end, and the missing part is taken from the germline J gene. This chain links TRBV2 with TRBJ1-1; 7 nucleotides align to TRBD1. V lost 4 bases and J lost 1; bases outside the gene matches: 3. The CDR3 is 14 residues long. Germline lookup yields CDR1 SNHLY and CDR2 FYNNEI. The CDR3 bases that were read are TGTGCCAGCAGTGTCAAGGGGGCGAACACTGAA. Encoded protein: CASSVKGANTE. The entire CDR3 reads CASSVKGANTEAFF.

Points on this clone: The junction differs from germline at one of its ends, possibly a read error. The CDR3 end is not reached by the read, which stops 3 residues before it; the germline J gene fills it in. The rearrangement links TRBV11-2 to TRBJ2-1; 10 nucleotides align to TRBD1. The germline V gene encodes CDR1 SGHAT and CDR2 FQNNGV. There are 15 residues in the CDR3. The CDR3: CASTLGTGAYNEQFF. The DNA read from the CDR3 is TGTGCCAGCACCTTAGGGACAGGGGCCTACAATGAG.

Of note for this clone: The read is 3 residues too short to cover the CDR3 end, so that end is filled in from the germline J gene. V gene TRBV19 combines with J gene TRBJ2-6; D perhaps matches TRBD2 (5 bases). Trimming pared 5 bases from V and 0 bases from J, leaving 11 bases between. CDR1 and CDR2 from the germline V gene are LNHDA and SQIVND (reference sequence). CDR3 length: 16 residues. CDR3 loop: CASSALLVSGANVLTF. CDR3 DNA (partial): TGTGCCAGTAGTGCCCTACTAGTCTCTGGGGCCAACGTC.

Its frequency marks this clone as medium-sized. The sequence runs out 3 residues before the end of the CDR3; the remainder is reconstructed from the germline J gene. V and J are TRBV10-1 and TRBJ2-5; 7 nucleotides line up with TRBD2. CDR3 length: 14 amino acids. Germline V gene sequence: CDR1 WNHNN, CDR2 SYGVQD (reference sequence). The V segment lost 2 bases and the J segment 6 bases; nucleotides outside the gene matches: 6. Partial CDR3 DNA: TGCGCCAGCAGTGAGGATCCAGCGGGAAAGACC. Its protein product is CASSEDPAGKT. From start to end, the CDR3 is CASSEDPAGKTQYF.